The 24 T cell receptor beta chains listed next were all sequenced from one sample in a study of cytomegalovirus exposure and HLA in healthy donors. PCR was performed using 60 Vbeta and 13 Jbeta primers. Here immunoSEQ multiplex PCR was the method, and the copy in TCRdb shows in-frame clones only, minus some. The sample consists of 150,000 or so clones, 75% to 85% of them appearing once. Sequenced sample: PBMCs. The receptors were gathered from a man aged 50 to 59 in good health and CMV-seronegative.

This chain links TRBV6-5 with TRBJ2-2; a possible D gene is TRBD2 (5 bases). The CDR3 sequence is 14 residues long. V lost 0 bases, J lost 5 bases, and 7 bases lay in between. CDR1 MNHEY and CDR2 SVGAGI come from the germline V gene. Here the CDR3 reads CASSYSRRTGELFF. The DNA of the CDR3 is TGTGCCAGCAGTTACTCGAGGAGGACCGGGGAGCTGTTTTTT.

The V gene is TRBV30, the J gene TRBJ2-3, with a tentative D call TRBD1 (6 bases). Per the germline V gene, CDR1 is GTSNPN and CDR2 is SVGIG (reference sequence). The CDR3 is 11 amino acids. V was pared by 3 bases and J by 12 bases, with 13 bases between. The CDR3 reads CAWREDSRQYF. CDR3 DNA: TGTGCCTGGAGGGAGGACAGTCGACAGTATTTT.

This chain links TRBV9 with TRBJ2-5; D perhaps matches TRBD2 (5 bases). The germline gives CDR1 SGDLS, CDR2 YYNGEE. V lost 0 bases, J lost 2 bases, and 8 bases lay in between. CDR3 length equals 14 residues. The CDR3 DNA is TGTGCCAGCAGCGTAGGGGAGAGGCAAGAGACCCAGTACTTC. This encodes CASSVGERQETQYF.

V usage is TRBV30 and J usage is TRBJ2-4; 10 bases are shared with TRBD2. There are 15 residues in the CDR3. Germline V gene lookup returns CDR1 GTSNPN and CDR2 SVGIG (reference sequence). J lost 3 bases, V lost 1 base, and 3 bases had no gene match. CDR3 amino acids: CAWSGASGSKNIQYF. The CDR3 DNA reads TGTGCCTGGAGTGGGGCTAGCGGGAGCAAAAACATTCAGTACTTC.

This clone was counted a single time. CDR3 region: CASSPNLNTEAFF. DNA of the CDR3: TGCGCCAGCAGCCCTAACCTGAACACTGAAGCTTTCTTT. The genes are TRBV5-1 and TRBJ1-1; D gene unclear. This CDR3 contains 13 residues. Trimming removed 4 bases from V and 0 bases from J, with 7 bases in between. Germline-derived CDR1 and CDR2 are SGHRS and YFSETQ.

J is TRBJ2-1 and V is TRBV14; D might be TRBD1 (5 bases). There are 13 residues in the CDR3. Looked up from germline, CDR1 is SGHDN and CDR2 is FVKESK. V was cut by 1 base and J by 8 bases, with 9 bases left in between. This chain's CDR3 is CASSQGTFDEQFF. CDR3 sequence (DNA): TGTGCCAGCAGCCAAGGGACATTCGATGAGCAGTTCTTC.

The genes are TRBV11-1 and TRBJ1-2; 7 positions agree with TRBD1. The germline V gene has CDR1 SGHAT and CDR2 FQDESV (reference sequence). V shed 4 bases, J shed 8 bases, and the junction held 10 bases outside the gene matches. The CDR3 extends over 14 amino acids. CDR3 coding DNA: TGTGCCAGCAGCTCAGGGACAGCCGCGCCCGGCTACACCTTC. Encoded protein: CASSSGTAAPGYTF.

The chain carries TRBV27 and TRBJ2-5, with 7 bases aligning to TRBD1. Trimming removed 5 bases from V and 4 bases from J; junction bases left unmatched: 7. This CDR3 region has 14 residues. The germline CDR1 and CDR2 sequences are MNHEY and SMNVEV (reference sequence). The CDR3 bases are TGTGCCAGCAGTCCACAGGGGAACAGAGAGACCCAGTACTTC. Protein product: CASSPQGNRETQYF.

The chain couples TRBV25-1 to TRBJ2-7; perhaps TRBD1 as D (8 bases). Looked up from germline, CDR1 is MGHDK and CDR2 is SYGVNS. CDR3 size: 16 residues. Trimming took 2 bases from V and 2 from J, leaving 16 bases between them. The CDR3 sequence is CASSELVTGGAYEQYF. As DNA, the CDR3 is TGTGCCAGCAGTGAACTAGTAACAGGGGGGGCCTACGAGCAGTACTTC.

J is TRBJ2-1 and V is TRBV7-9; 7 nucleotides align to TRBD2. V trimming: 5 bases; J trimming: 3 bases; junction bases outside the gene matches: 7. The CDR3 spans 15 residues. Germline-derived CDR1 and CDR2 are SEHNR and FQNEAQ (reference sequence). The CDR3 nucleotides read TGTGCCAGCAGCCCCGGGGGGATCGTCTACAATGAGCAGTTCTTC. It codes for CASSPGGIVYNEQFF.

This chain joins TRBV2 and TRBJ2-3, with D perhaps matching TRBD1 (6 bases). The V gene's germline CDR1 is SNHLY and CDR2 FYNNEI. This CDR3 region has 15 residues. Trimming removed 5 bases at V and 0 bases at J, with 12 bases between. CDR3 nucleotide sequence: TGTGCCAGCAGTCAACAGGGTATTAGCACAGATACGCAGTATTTT. Protein sequence: CASSQQGISTDTQYF.

This clone occurred a few times. The CDR3 nucleotides are TGTGCCAGCAGCTGGGGAGTGGGGGGCTACAATGAGCAGTTCTTC. Translation: CASSWGVGGYNEQFF. This rearrangement joins TRBV7-8 to TRBJ2-1; a possible D gene is TRBD2 (6 bases). Germline values: CDR1 SGHVS, CDR2 FQNEAQ. V lost 4 bases to trimming and J lost 3 bases, with 13 bases between them. The CDR3 covers 15 residues. The variable domain in full, with the rest retrieved from reference TRBV7-8 and TRBJ2-1, is GAGVSQSPRYKVAKRGQDVALRCDPISGHVSLFWYQQALGQGPEFLTYFQNEAQLDKSGLPSDRFFAERPEGSVSTLKIQRTQQEDSAVYLCASSWGVGGYNEQFFGPGTRLTVL.

The genes are TRBV19 and TRBJ1-2; D might be TRBD1 (5 bases). Trimming pared 5 bases from V and 4 bases from J, leaving 8 bases between. Germline CDR1 reads LNHDA; CDR2 reads SQIVND (reference sequence). CDR3 length equals 12 residues. CDR3 residues: CASSLTGYGYTF. The CDR3, as DNA: TGTGCCAGTAGTCTAACAGGCTATGGCTACACCTTC.

The J gene is TRBJ2-1, the V gene TRBV20-1; the match to TRBD2 covers 8 bases. The CDR3 contains 11 residues. From germline, CDR1 is DFQATT and CDR2 SNEGSKA (reference sequence). V lost 5 bases, J lost 9 bases, and 3 bases stayed unmatched. CDR3 DNA: TGCAGTGCTTCCAGCGGGGGTGAGCAGTTCTTC. It codes for CSASSGGEQFF.

The rearrangement joins TRBV28 to TRBJ1-5; possible D gene TRBD1, 5 bases. The CDR3 is made up of 13 amino acids. The V end lost 3 bases, the J end lost 5 bases, and 8 bases lay between the germline ends. Looked up from germline, CDR1 is MDHEN and CDR2 is SYDVKM. CDR3 residues: CASSFGRDQPQHF. The CDR3 DNA follows: TGTGCCAGCAGTTTCGGCAGGGATCAGCCCCAGCATTTT.

V usage is TRBV7-3 and J usage is TRBJ2-2; the match to TRBD1 covers 9 bases. The CDR3 contains 14 residues. From germline, CDR1 is SGHTA and CDR2 FQGTGA. The V and J ends lost 6 bases and 7 bases, in that order; junction bases with no gene match: 6. DNA for the CDR3: TGTGCCAGCAGTCGACAGGGGGTTGGCGGGGAGCTGTTTTTT. Protein: CASSRQGVGGELFF.

The count of this clone is one. The chain couples TRBV11-2 to TRBJ1-2; D perhaps matches TRBD1 (6 bases). The V and J ends lost 2 bases and 0 bases respectively, with 10 bases between them. Germline V CDR1 and CDR2: SGHAT, FQNNGV. CDR3 length: 15 amino acids. The CDR3 loop is CASSLSAGANYGYTF. In nucleotides, the CDR3 is TGTGCCAGCAGCTTAAGCGCAGGGGCTAACTATGGCTACACCTTC.

The chain employs TRBV30 and TRBJ1-1, with D possibly matching TRBD1 (6 bases). Germline CDR1 and CDR2: GTSNPN and SVGIG (reference sequence). The CDR3 is 14 amino acids. Trimming cost V 5 bases and J 1 base, with 14 bases left between them. The CDR3 loop reads CAWGGGGPNTEAFF. CDR3 DNA: TGTGCCTGGGGGGGTGGGGGCCCGAACACTGAAGCTTTCTTT.

This clone was detected a few times. The chain uses TRBV7-9 and TRBJ2-7; 7 bases agree with TRBD2. V lost 8 bases and J lost 6; bases outside the gene matches: 13. Germline CDR1 is SEHNR and CDR2 is FQNEAQ (reference sequence). This CDR3 has 14 amino acids. The CDR3 bases are TGTGCCAGCCCCGTCTCTTGGGGGGGGAGCGAGCAGTACTTC. This gives the protein CASPVSWGGSEQYF.

The chain links TRBV6-4 to TRBJ2-1, with D possibly matching TRBD1 (6 bases). The germline CDR1 and CDR2 sequences are MRHNA and SNTAGT. The CDR3 has 14 amino acids. Trimming shortened V by 3 bases and J by 4 bases, and 10 bases separated the two germline ends. The DNA of the CDR3 is TGTGCCAGCAGTGAATTAGGACAGTACAATGAGCAGTTCTTC. Residues: CASSELGQYNEQFF.

The chain employs TRBV7-8 and TRBJ1-1; TRBD1 aligns across 11 bases. Per germline, CDR1 SGHVS and CDR2 FQNEAQ. Unmatched junction bases numbered 2, after V lost 5 bases and J lost 3 bases. This CDR3 spans 14 amino acids. CDR3 sequence (DNA): TGTGCCAGCAGCGGACAGGGGGCGGACACTGAAGCTTTCTTT. This sequence encodes CASSGQGADTEAFF.

This clone appeared a single time. The V gene is TRBV2, the J gene TRBJ2-3; 9 nucleotides agree with TRBD2. V lost 7 bases to trimming and J lost 4 bases; unmatched junction nucleotides: 9. This CDR3 comprises 15 residues. Germline CDR1 SNHLY, CDR2 FYNNEI. The CDR3 bases are TGTGCCAGCATTCTAGGGACTAGCTATTCAGATACGCAGTATTTT. Its protein is CASILGTSYSDTQYF.

This clone has a single count. This chain uses TRBV2 with TRBJ1-4; 7 positions agree with TRBD1. The germline V gene encodes CDR1 SNHLY and CDR2 FYNNEI. CDR3 length: 14 residues. V lost 5 bases, J lost 4 bases, and 4 bases stayed unmatched. The DNA for the CDR3 is TGTGCCAGCAGTTCGGGACAGAGTAATGAAAAACTGTTTTTT. This codes for CASSSGQSNEKLFF.

This chain connects TRBV11-3 to TRBJ1-3, with D perhaps TRBD1 (5 bases). The CDR3 length is 16 residues. Between the trimmed V and J ends, which lost 1 base and 4 bases, there was a span of 14 bases. From germline, CDR1 is SGHNT and CDR2 YENEEA. The CDR3 nucleotides read TGTGCCAGCAGCTTAGTTCAGGGATCATCGGGAAACACCATATATTTT. This translates into CASSLVQGSSGNTIYF.